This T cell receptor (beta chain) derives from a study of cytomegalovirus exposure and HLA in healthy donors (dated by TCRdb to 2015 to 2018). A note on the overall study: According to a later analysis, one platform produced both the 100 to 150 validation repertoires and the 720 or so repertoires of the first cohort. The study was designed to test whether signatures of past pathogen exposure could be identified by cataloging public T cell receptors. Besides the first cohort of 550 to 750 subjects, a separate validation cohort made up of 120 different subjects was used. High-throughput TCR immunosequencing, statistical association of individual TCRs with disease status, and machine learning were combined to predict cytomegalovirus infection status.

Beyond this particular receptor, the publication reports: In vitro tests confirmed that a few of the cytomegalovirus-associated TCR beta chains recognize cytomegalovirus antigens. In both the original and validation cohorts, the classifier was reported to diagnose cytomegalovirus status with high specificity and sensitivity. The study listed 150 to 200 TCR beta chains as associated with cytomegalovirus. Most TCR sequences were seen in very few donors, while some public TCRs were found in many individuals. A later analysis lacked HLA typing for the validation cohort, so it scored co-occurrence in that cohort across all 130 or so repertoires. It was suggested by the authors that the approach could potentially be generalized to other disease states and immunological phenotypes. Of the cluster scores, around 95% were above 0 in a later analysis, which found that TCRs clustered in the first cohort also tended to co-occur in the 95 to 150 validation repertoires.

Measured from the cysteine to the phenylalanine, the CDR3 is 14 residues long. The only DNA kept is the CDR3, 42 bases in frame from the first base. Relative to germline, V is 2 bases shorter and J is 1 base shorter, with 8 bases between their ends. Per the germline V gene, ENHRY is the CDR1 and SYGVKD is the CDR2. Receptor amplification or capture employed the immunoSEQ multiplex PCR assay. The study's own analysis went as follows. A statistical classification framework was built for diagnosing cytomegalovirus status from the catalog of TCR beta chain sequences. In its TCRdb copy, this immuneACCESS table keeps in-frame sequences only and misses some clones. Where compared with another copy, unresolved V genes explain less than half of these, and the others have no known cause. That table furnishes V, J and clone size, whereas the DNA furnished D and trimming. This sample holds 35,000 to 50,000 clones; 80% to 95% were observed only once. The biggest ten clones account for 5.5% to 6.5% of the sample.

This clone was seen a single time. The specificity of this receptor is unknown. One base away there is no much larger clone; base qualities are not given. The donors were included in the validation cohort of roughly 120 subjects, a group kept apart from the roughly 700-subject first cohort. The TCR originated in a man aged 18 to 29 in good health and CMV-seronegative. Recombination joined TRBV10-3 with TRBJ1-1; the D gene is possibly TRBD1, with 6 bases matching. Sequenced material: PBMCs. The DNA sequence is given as TGTGCCATCAGTGAGGGACAGAAGAACACTGAAGCTTTCTTT. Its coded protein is CAISEGQKNTEAFF.